The entry below describes one T cell receptor (beta chain). The sample belongs to a study of blood T cell repertoires in COVID-19. In the authors' workflow: The assay estimated nucleated cells by amplifying reference gene primers. TCRdb's copy holds only in-frame clones and misses some; the assay was immunoSEQ multiplex PCR. That table gives V, J and clone size, and the DNA gave D and trimming. The table shows approximately 54,000 clones, with about 86% occurring only once. Material: peripheral blood. This clonotype was sampled from an elderly man with active COVID-19.

CDR3 in amino acids: CASTPSGSYEQFF. DNA of the CDR3: TGTGCCAGCACCCCTAGCGGGAGCTATGAGCAGTTCTTC. The rearrangement uses TRBV6-5 and TRBJ2-1; TRBD2 agrees at 10 bases. This CDR3 contains 13 residues. From germline, CDR1 is MNHEY and CDR2 SVGAGI. The J segment lost 8 bases and the V segment lost 7 bases, leaving 5 bases of the junction unmatched.